This T cell receptor (beta chain) was recorded in a study of T cell repertoires in cytomegalovirus infection (dated by TCRdb to the late 2010s). Broadly, across the study: Because public TCR beta signatures pointed to carriage of CMV infection together with the matching HLA type, the HLA type of each donor mattered for the analysis. Overall study results and their limits: In the ex vivo response, HLA-C-restricted CMV-specific TCR beta clonotypes were dominant, and in two of eight donors the single most frequent clonotype came from this HLA-C-restricted group. In both this cohort and an independent roughly 350-donor cohort, the cumulative frequency of public TCR beta family members distinguished carriers of CMV infection plus the relevant HLA type.

Trimming costs V 5 bases and J 5 bases, and their ends lie 9 bases apart. Counted from cysteine to phenylalanine, this CDR3 has 12 amino acids. Solely the CDR3 DNA is kept, with 36 bases framed from the first base. The germline V gene specifies SGHTA as CDR1 and FQGNSA as CDR2. TCRdb names Illumina HiSeq 1500 as the instrument used. Starting from the raw public reads, TCRdb applied fastp trimming at Q25, assembled clones with MiXCR and retained in-frame beta chains. Rows matching on CDR3 protein sequence are summarized as one entry with the most common DNA and genes. The sample table contains under 250,000 distinct CDR3 sequences; only one count was recorded for 9% to 15% of them. The ten largest account for 1.5% to 2% of the sample. The table lists this clonotype with many counts. The clone's antigen remains unknown. One base away there is no much larger clone; base qualities are not given.

Here the chain combines TRBV7-2 and TRBJ2-5; no D gene is confidently identified. Sequences were obtained from PBMCs. This receptor was taken from a human donor in good health (CMV status not recorded). Some clones in this sample may be carry-over from other donors' samples. DNA sequence: TGTGCCAGCAGCGACCGGTGGGAGACCCAGTACTTC. Its protein is CASSDRWETQYF.